The 8 T cell receptor beta chains in this list originate from one sample, sequenced in a study of identical twins. From the 5' RACE reads, TCRdb called clonotypes with MiXCR, one entry per CDR3 protein. The data contain about 890,000 distinct CDR3 sequences, over 9% of them singletons. A further study also used this sample, focusing on yellow fever vaccine responses in identical twins.

The specimen was PBMCs. Receptors originate from a young woman in good health.

The chain uses TRBV12-3 or TRBV12-4 and TRBJ2-7; 7 nucleotides match TRBD1. The V and J ends lost 5 bases and 7 bases, in that order; junction bases with no gene match: 8. The CDR3 runs 13 residues. CDR3 region: CASSKTGVGEQYV. As DNA, the CDR3 is TGTGCCAGCAGTAAAACAGGGGTTGGGGAGCAGTACGTC.

This sequence joins TRBV20-1 and TRBJ2-7; 8 bases align to TRBD1. The germline V gene has CDR1 DFQATT and CDR2 SNEGSKA (reference sequence). This CDR3 spans 14 amino acids. V lost 5 bases, J lost 2 bases, and 8 bases stayed unmatched. CDR3 nucleotide sequence: TGCAGTGCTGTAGAGGCAGGGGGCACCTACGAGCAGTACTTC. Translation gives CSAVEAGGTYEQYF.

The rearrangement joins TRBV6-2 or TRBV6-3 to TRBJ2-7; D remains ambiguous. CDR1 is MNHEY and CDR2 is SVGEGT in the germline V gene. This CDR3 is built from 12 residues. The V end lost 7 bases, the J end lost 3 bases, and 10 bases lay between the germline ends. CDR3 in DNA: TGTGCCAGCACCGAGGACCACTACGAGCAGTACTTC. Encoded protein: CASTEDHYEQYF.

This clonotype was picked up many times. The J gene is TRBJ1-4, the V gene TRBV15, with 9 bases matching TRBD1. The CDR3 has 16 amino acids. V lost 2 bases, J lost 5 bases, and 6 bases stayed unmatched. CDR1 and CDR2 (germline): LNHNV, YYDKDF (reference sequence). The CDR3 protein is CATSRSAGQGNEKLFF. The CDR3, as DNA: TGTGCCACCAGCAGATCCGCGGGACAGGGAAATGAAAAACTGTTTTTT.

The chain uses TRBV7-9 and TRBJ1-5; D might be TRBD1 (5 bases). Germline V gene sequence: CDR1 SEHNR, CDR2 FQNEAQ (reference sequence). V was shortened by 4 bases and J by 3 bases, with 10 bases between the two germline ends. This CDR3 is 14 amino acids long. The CDR3 DNA follows: TGTGCCAGCAGCTCTACAGGCGACAATCAGCCCCAGCATTTT. As protein: CASSSTGDNQPQHF.

This chain links TRBV5-1 with TRBJ2-3, with 10 bases identical to TRBD2. V shed 3 bases and J 1 base; nucleotides not matched to a gene: 11. The CDR3 runs 18 residues. Germline CDR1 SGHRS, CDR2 YFSETQ. The CDR3 region is CASSWVPAGGPGTDTQYF. The CDR3 DNA sequence: TGCGCCAGCAGCTGGGTTCCAGCGGGAGGGCCTGGCACAGATACGCAGTATTTT.

This clonotype has at least ten counts. The chain combines TRBV12-3 or TRBV12-4 with TRBJ1-1, with 8 bases identical to TRBD1. V was pared by 6 bases and J by 2 bases, with 5 bases of the junction left unmatched. The CDR3 extends over 14 amino acids. CDR3 amino acids: CASRRGTGNTEAFF. In DNA, the CDR3 is TGTGCCAGCAGACGAGGGACAGGCAACACTGAAGCTTTCTTT.

V is TRBV24-1 and J is TRBJ2-1; D remains unclear. V was trimmed by 4 bases and J by 7 bases, leaving 13 bases between them. CDR1 and CDR2 (germline): KGHDR, SFDVKD. The CDR3 sequence is 14 residues long. CDR3 amino acids: CATSEPRLGNEQFF. Here the CDR3 DNA reads TGTGCCACCAGTGAACCCCGGTTGGGTAATGAGCAGTTCTTC.